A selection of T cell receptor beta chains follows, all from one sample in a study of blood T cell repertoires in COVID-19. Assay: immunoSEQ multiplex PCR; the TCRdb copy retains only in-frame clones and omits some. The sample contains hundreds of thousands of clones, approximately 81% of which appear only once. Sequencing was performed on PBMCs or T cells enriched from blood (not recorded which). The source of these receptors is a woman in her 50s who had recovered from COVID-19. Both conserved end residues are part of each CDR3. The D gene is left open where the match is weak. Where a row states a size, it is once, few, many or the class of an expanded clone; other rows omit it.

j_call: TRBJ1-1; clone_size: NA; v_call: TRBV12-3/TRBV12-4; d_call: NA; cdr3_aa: CASSFNSEAFF; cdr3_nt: TGTGCCAGCAGTTTCAATAGTGAAGCTTTCTTT
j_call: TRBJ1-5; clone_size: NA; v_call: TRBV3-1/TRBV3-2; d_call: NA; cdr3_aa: CASRITPSGQPQHF; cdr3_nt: TGTGCCAGCAGAATCACACCGAGCGGTCAGCCCCAGCATTTT
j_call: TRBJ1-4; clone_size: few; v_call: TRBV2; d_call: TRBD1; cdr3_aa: CASSEWDSPRGNEKLFF; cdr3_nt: TGTGCCAGCAGTGAATGGGACAGCCCAAGAGGGAATGAAAAACTGTTTTTT
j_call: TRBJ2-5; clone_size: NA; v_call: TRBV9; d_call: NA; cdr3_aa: CASSGSGLRSQETQYF; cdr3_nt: TGTGCCAGCAGCGGGTCAGGGCTGCGCTCTCAAGAGACCCAGTACTTC
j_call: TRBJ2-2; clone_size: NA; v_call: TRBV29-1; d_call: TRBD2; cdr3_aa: CSVTVGRRGTGELFF; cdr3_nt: TGCAGCGTTACGGTTGGGCGGCGGGGGACCGGGGAGCTGTTTTTT
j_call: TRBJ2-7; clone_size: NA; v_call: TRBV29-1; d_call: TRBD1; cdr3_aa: CSVAGLDREVYEQYF; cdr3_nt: TGCAGCGTTGCCGGTCTTGACAGGGAAGTCTACGAGCAGTACTTC
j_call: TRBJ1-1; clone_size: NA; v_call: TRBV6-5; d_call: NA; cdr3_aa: CATKRQVFSDTEAFF; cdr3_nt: TGTGCCACCAAACGACAGGTCTTTTCGGACACTGAAGCTTTCTTT
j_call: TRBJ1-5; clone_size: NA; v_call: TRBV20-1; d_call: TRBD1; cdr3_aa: CSASGWDRNQPQHF; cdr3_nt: TGCAGTGCTAGTGGGTGGGACAGGAATCAGCCCCAGCATTTT
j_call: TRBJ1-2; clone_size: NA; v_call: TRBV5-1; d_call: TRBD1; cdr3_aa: CASSLGTGGLSYGYTF; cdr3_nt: TGCGCCAGCAGCTTAGGGACAGGGGGCTTGAGCTATGGCTACACCTTC
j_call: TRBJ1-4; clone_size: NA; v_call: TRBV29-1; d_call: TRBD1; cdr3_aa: CSVPGQGTKKLFF; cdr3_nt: TGCAGCGTCCCAGGACAGGGGACTAAAAAACTGTTTTTT
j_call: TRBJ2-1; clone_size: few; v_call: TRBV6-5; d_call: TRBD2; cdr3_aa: CASTSTGGGYNEQFF; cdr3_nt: TGTGCCAGCACTTCAACGGGGGGAGGGTACAATGAGCAGTTCTTC
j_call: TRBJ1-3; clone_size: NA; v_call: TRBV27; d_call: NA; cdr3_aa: CASSTSGVNSGNTIYF; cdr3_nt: TGTGCCAGCAGCACCTCCGGGGTTAACTCTGGAAACACCATATATTTT
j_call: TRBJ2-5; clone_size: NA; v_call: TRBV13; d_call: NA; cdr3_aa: CASSSYDFRAQYF; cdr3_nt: TGTGCCAGCAGCTCGTATGATTTCAGGGCCCAGTACTTC
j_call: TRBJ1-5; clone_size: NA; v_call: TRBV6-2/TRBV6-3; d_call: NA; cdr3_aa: CASSYMVVNQPQHF; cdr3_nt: TGTGCCAGCAGTTACATGGTAGTGAATCAGCCCCAGCATTTT
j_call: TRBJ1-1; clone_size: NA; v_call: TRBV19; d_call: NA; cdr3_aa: CASSTPRDLVGGAFF; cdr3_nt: TGTGCCAGTAGTACCCCACGGGATTTGGTAGGGGGAGCTTTCTTT
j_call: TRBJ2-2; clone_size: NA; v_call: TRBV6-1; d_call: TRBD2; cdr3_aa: CASSAQLAGGAGELFF; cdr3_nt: TGTGCCAGCAGTGCTCAACTAGCGGGGGGGGCCGGGGAGCTGTTTTTT
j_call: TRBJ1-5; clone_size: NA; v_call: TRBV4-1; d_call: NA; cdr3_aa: CASSQERGVRTSNQPQHF; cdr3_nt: TGCGCCAGCAGCCAAGAAAGGGGCGTACGAACTAGCAATCAGCCCCAGCATTTT
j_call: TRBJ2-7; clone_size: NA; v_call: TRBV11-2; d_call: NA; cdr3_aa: CASSLEPDTSNEQYF; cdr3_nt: TGTGCCAGCAGCTTAGAACCCGACACCTCGAACGAGCAGTACTTC
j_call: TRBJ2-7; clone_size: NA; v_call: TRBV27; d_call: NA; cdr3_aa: CASTSRPPYEQYF; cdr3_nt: TGTGCCAGCACCTCCCGTCCCCCCTACGAGCAGTACTTC
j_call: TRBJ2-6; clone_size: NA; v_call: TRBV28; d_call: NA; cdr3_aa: CASSLSFGGGANVLTF; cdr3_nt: TGTGCCAGCAGTTTATCTTTCGGGGGTGGGGCCAACGTCCTGACTTTC
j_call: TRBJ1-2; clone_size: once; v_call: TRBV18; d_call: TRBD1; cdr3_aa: CASSRGGTGTGDGYTF; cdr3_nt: TGTGCCAGCTCACGAGGAGGGACCGGGACAGGGGACGGCTACACCTTC
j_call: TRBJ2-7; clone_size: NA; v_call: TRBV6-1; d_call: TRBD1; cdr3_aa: CASSERDRGPYEQYF; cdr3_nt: TGTGCCAGCAGTGAAAGGGACAGGGGACCCTACGAGCAGTACTTC